The clone carrying this T cell receptor beta chain has only one observation. What it binds is not known. These data are taken from a study of cytomegalovirus exposure and HLA in healthy donors. Findings of the study overall: Donor immune exposure was known only as CMV serostatus.

PCR primers comprised 60 Vbeta and 13 Jbeta primers. Sequenced by immunoSEQ multiplex PCR; TCRdb stores in-frame clones only, minus some. This sample yields some 180,000 clones, of which around four fifths are seen a single time; 1.4% belongs to the top ten. This CDR3 has 14 residues. Germline assignment: CDR1 MNHNY and CDR2 SVGAGI (reference sequence). V was clipped by 2 bases and J by 3 bases; unmatched bases: 1. The chain links TRBV6-6 to TRBJ1-3, with 7 bases matching TRBD1. Sequencing used PBMCs. This clonotype was obtained from a man aged 18 to 29 in good health and CMV-seronegative. The chain's CDR3 is CASSYGTVGNTIYF. In DNA form, the CDR3 reads TGTGCCAGCAGTTACGGGACAGTTGGAAACACCATATATTTT.